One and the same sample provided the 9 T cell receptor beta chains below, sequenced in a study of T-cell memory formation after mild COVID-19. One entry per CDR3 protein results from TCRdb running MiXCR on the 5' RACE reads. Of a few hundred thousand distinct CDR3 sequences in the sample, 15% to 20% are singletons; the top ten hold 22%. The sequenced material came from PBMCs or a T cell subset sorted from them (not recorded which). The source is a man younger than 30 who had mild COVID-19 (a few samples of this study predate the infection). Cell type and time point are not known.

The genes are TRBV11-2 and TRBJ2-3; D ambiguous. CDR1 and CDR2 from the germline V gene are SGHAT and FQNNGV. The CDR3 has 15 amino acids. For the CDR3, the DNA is TGTTCCACTTTGAGGCAATACTCTAGCACAGATACGCAGTATTTT. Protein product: CSTLRQYSSTDTQYF.

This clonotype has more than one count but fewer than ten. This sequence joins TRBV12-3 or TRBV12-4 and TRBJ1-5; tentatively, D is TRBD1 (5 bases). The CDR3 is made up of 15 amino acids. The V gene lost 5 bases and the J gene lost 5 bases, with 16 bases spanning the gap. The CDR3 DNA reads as TGTGCCAGCAGTCACGGGACTGGGGGTGATCAGCCCCAGCATTTT. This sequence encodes CASSHGTGGDQPQHF.

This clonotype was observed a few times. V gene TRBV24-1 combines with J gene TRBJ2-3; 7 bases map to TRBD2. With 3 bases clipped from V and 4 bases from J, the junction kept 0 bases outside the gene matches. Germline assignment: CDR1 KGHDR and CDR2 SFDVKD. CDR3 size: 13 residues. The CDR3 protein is CATSDSGADTQYF. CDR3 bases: TGTGCCACCAGTGATAGCGGGGCAGATACGCAGTATTTT.

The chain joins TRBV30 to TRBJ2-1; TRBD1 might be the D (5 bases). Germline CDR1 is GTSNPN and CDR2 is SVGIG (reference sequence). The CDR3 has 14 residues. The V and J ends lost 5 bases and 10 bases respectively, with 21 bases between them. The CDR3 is CAWEDGALGREQFF. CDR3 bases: TGTGCCTGGGAAGATGGGGCCCTCGGACGAGAGCAGTTCTTC.

The CDR3 coding sequence is TGTGCCAGCAAGGAACCGGCAGATACGCAGTATTTT. Amino acid sequence: CASKEPADTQYF. The chain links TRBV6-2 or TRBV6-3 to TRBJ2-3, with D unresolved. This CDR3 is built from 12 residues. Germline CDR1 MNHEY, CDR2 SVGEGT. V gave up 7 bases and J gave up 4 bases, with 9 bases separating them.

In DNA form, the CDR3 reads TGCAGTGCTAGGAACGGCTACAATGAGCAGTTCTTC. Translating gives CSARNGYNEQFF. The V call is TRBV20-1, the J call TRBJ2-1; D remains unclear. This CDR3 is built from 12 residues. Trimming shortened V by 3 bases and J by 3 bases, and 6 bases separated the two germline ends. CDR1 is DFQATT, CDR2 SNEGSKA, per germline (reference sequence).

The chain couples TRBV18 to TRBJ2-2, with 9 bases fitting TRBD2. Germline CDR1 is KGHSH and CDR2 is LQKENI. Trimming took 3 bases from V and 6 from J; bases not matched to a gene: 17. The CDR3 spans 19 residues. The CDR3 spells CASSPTDLGLAPRAGELFF. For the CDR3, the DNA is TGTGCCAGCTCACCCACCGATCTAGGACTAGCGCCTCGGGCCGGGGAGCTGTTTTTT.

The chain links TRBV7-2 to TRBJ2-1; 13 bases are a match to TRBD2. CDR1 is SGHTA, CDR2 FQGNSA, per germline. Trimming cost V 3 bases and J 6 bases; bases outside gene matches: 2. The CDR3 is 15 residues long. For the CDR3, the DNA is TGTGCCAGCAGCTTTGGGACTAGCGGGGTCAATGAGCAGTTCTTC. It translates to CASSFGTSGVNEQFF.

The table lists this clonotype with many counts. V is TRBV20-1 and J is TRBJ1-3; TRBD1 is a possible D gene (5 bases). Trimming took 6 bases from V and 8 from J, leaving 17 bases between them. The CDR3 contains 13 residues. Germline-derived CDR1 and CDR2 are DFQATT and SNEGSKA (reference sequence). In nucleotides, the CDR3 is TGCAGTGCCTCCAAGGGCAGGGCTGACACCATATATTTT. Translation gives CSASKGRADTIYF.